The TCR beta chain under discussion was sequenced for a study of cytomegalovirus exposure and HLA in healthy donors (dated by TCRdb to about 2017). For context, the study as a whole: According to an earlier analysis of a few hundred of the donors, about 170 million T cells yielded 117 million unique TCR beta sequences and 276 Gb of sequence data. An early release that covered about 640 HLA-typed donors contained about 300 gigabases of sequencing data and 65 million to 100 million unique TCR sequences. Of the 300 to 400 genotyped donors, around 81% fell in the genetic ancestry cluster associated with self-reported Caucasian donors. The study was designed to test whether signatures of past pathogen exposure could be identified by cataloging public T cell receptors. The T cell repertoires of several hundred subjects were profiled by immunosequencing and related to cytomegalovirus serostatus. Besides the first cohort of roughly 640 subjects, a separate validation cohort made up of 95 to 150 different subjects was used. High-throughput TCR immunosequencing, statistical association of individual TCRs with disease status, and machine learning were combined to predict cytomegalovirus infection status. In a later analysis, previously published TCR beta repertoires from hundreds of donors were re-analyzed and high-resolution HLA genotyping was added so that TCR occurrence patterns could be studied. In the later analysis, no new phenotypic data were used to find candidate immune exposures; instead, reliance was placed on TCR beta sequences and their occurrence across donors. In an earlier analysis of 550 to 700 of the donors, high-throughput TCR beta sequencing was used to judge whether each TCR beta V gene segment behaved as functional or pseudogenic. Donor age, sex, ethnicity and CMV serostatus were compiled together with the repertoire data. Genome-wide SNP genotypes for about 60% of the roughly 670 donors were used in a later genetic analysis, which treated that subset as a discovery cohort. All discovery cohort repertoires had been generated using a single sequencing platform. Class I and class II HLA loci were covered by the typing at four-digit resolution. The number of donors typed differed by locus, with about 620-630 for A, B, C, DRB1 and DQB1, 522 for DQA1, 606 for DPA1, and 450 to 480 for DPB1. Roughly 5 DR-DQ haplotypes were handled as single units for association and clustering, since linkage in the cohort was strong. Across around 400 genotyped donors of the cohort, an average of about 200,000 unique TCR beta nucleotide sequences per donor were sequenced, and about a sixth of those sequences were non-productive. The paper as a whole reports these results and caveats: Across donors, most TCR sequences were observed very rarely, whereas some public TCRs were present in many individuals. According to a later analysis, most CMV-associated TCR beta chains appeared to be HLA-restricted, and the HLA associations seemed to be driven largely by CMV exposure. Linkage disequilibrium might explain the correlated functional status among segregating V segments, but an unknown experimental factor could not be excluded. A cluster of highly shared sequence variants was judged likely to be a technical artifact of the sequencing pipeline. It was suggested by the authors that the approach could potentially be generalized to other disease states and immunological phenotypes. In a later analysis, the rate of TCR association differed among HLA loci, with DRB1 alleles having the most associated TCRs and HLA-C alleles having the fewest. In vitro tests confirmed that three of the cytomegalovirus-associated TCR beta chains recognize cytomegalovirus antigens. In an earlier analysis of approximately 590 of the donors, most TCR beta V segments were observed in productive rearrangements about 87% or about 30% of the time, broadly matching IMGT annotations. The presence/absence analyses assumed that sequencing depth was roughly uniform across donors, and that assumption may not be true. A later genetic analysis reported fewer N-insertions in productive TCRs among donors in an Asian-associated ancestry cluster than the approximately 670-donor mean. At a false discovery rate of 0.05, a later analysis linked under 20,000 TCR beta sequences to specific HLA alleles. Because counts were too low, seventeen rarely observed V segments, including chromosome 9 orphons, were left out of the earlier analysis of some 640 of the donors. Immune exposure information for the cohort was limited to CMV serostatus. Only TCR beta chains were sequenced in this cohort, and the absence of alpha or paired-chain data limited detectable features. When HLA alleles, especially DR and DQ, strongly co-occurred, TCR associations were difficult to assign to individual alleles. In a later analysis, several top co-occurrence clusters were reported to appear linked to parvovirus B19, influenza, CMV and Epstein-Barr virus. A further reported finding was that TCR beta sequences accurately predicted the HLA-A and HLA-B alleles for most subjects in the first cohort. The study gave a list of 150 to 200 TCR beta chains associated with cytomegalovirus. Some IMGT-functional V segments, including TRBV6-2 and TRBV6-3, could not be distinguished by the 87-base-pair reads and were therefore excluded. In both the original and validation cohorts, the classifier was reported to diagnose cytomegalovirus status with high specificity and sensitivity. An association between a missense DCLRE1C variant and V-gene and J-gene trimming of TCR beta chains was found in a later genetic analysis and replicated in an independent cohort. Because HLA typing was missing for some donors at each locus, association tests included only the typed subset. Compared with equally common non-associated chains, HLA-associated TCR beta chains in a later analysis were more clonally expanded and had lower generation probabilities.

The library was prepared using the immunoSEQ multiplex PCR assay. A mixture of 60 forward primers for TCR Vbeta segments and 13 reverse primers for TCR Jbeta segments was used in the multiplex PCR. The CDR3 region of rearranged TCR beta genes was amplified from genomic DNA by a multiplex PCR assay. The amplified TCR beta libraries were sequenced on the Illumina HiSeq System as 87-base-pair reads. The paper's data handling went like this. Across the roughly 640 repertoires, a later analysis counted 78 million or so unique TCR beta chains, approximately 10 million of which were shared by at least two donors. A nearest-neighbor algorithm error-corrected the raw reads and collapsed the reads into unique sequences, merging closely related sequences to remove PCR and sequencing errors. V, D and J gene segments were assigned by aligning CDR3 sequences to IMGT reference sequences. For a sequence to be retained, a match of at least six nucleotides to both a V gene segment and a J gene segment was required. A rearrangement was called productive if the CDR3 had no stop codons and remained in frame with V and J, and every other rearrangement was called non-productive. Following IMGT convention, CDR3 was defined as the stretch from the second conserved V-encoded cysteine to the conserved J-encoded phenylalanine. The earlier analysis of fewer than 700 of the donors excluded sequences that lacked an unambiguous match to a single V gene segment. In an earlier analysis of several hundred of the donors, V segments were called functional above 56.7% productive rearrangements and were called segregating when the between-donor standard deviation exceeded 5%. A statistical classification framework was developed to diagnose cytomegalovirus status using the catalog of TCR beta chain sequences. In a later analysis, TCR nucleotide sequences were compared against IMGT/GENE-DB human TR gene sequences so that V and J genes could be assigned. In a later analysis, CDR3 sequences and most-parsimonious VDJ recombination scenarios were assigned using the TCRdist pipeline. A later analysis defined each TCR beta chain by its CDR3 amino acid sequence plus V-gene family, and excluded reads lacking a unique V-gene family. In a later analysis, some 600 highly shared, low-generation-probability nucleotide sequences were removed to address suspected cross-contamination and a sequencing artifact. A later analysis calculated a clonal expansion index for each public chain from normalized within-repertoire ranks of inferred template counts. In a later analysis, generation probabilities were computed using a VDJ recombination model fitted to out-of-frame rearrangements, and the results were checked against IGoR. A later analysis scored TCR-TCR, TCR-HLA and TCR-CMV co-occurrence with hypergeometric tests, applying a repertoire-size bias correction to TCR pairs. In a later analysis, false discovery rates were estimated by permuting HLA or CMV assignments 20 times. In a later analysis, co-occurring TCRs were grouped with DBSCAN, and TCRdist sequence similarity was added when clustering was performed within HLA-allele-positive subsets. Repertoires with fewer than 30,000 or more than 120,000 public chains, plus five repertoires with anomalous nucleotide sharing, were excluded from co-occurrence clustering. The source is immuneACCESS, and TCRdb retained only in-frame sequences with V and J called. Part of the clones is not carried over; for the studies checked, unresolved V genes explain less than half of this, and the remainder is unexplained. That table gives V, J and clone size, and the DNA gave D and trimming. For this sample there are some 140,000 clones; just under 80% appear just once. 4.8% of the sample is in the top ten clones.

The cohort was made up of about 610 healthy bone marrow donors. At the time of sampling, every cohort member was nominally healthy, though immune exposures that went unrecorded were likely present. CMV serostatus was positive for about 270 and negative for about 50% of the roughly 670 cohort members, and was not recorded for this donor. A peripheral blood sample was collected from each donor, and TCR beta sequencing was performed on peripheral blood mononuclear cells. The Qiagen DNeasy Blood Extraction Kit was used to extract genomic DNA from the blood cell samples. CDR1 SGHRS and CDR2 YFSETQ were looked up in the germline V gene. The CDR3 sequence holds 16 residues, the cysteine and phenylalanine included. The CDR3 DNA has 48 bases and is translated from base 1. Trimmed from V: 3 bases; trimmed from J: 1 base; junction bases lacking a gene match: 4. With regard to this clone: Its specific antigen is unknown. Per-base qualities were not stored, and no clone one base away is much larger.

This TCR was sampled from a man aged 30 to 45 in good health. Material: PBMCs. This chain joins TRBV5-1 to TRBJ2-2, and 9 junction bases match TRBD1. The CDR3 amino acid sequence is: CASSSQGQGNTGELFF. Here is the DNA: TGCGCCAGCAGCTCACAGGGACAGGGGAACACCGGGGAGCTGTTTTTT.